This T cell receptor (beta chain) originates from a study of blood T cells in healthy people across ages. J was trimmed by 8 bases and V by 2 bases; bases with no gene match: 4. The CDR3 has 13 amino acids. Per the germline V gene, CDR1 is KGHDR and CDR2 is SFDVKD. A second 7 to 11 cycle PCR used barcoded and J-beta primers. Each single sample gave us at least 2.5 million CDR3-containing paired-end reads. Each CDR3 protein is one row after TCRdb ran MiXCR on the 5' RACE reads. The sample carries 710,000 or so distinct CDR3 sequences, about a fifth recorded once. The rearrangement joins TRBV24-1 to TRBJ1-2; 7 nucleotides agree with TRBD1. Sequencing was done on a sample of blood. The source is a man between 65 and 85 years old in good health. CDR3 DNA sequence: TGTGCCACCAGTGATTACAGGGGCGAGGGCTACACCTTC. Translated, it gives CATSDYRGEGYTF.